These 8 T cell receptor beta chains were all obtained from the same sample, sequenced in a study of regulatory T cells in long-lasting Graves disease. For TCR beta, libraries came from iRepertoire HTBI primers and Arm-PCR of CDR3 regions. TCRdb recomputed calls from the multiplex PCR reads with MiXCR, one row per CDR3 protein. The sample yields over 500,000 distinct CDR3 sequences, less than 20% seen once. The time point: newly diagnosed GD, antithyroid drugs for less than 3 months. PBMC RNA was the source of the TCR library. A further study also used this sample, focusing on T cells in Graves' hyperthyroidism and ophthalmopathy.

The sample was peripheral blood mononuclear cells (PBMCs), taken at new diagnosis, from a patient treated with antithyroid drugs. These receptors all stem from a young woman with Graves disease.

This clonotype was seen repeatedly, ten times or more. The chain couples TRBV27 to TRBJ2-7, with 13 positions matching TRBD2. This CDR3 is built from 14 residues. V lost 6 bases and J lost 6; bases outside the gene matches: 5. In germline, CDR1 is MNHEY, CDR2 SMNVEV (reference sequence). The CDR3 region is CASREGLAGVEQYF. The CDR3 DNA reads TGTGCCAGCAGAGAAGGACTAGCGGGAGTCGAGCAGTACTTC.

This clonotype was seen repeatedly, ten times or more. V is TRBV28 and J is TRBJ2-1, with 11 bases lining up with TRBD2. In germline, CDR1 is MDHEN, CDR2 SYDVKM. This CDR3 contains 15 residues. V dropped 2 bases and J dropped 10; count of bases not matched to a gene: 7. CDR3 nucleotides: TGTGCCAGCAGTTTAGTAGCGGGAGGGCCCCGGGAGCAGTTCTTC. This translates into CASSLVAGGPREQFF. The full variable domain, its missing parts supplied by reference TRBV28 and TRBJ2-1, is DVKVTQSSRYLVKRTGEKVFLECVQDMDHENMFWYRQDPGLGLRLIYFSYDVKMKEKGDIPEGYSVSREKKERFSLILESASTNQTSMYLCASSLVAGGPREQFFGPGTRLTVL.

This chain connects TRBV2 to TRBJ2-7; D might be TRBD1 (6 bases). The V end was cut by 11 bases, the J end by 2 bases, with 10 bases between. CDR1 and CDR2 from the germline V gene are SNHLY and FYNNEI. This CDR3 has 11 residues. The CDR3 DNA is TGTGCCGGCACAGGGCCCTACGAGCAGTACTTC. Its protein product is CAGTGPYEQYF.

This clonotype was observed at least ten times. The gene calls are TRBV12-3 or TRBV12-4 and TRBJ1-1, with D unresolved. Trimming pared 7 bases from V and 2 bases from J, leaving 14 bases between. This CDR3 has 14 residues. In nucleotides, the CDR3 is TGTGCCAGCACCCCGGGGAGGATCAACACTGAAGCTTTCTTT. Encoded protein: CASTPGRINTEAFF.

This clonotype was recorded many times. CDR3 in DNA: TGTGCCAGCAGCGGAGGGGGACTAGCGGGACTGCGAGGGGAGACCCAGTACTTC. Protein product: CASSGGGLAGLRGETQYF. This rearrangement joins TRBV27 to TRBJ2-5; 13 bases align to TRBD2. The CDR3 has 18 residues. The germline CDR1 and CDR2 sequences are MNHEY and SMNVEV (reference sequence). With V trimmed by 6 bases and J by 5 bases, 15 bases remained unmatched.

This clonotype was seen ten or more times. This CDR3 reads CASSESGQYGYTF. CDR3 nucleotides: TGTGCCAGCAGTGAATCGGGACAATATGGCTACACCTTC. This chain uses TRBV6-1 with TRBJ1-2; TRBD1 might be the D (6 bases). The V and J ends lost 2 bases and 5 bases respectively, with 9 bases between them. This CDR3 region has 13 residues. Germline V gene sequence: CDR1 MNHNS, CDR2 SASEGT.

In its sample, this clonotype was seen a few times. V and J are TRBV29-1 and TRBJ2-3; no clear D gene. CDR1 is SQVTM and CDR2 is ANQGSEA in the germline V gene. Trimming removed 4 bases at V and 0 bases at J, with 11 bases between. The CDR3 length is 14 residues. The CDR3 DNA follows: TGCAGCGTTGGGATCGACTCTAGCACAGATACGCAGTATTTT. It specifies CSVGIDSSTDTQYF.

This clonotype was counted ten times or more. CDR3 DNA: TGTGCCAGCAGCGTGATCCCGGGAGACAATGAGCAGTTCTTC. It is translated as CASSVIPGDNEQFF. The chain employs TRBV9 and TRBJ2-1, with D possibly being TRBD2 (6 bases). The CDR3 loop spans 14 amino acids. Looked up from germline, CDR1 is SGDLS and CDR2 is YYNGEE. The germline V and J ends were trimmed by 2 bases and 5 bases, with 11 bases remaining between them.